This T cell receptor (beta chain) comes out of a study of tumor-infiltrating lymphocytes in primary liver carcinoma. General study results and limits: Between tumor regions, pairs overlapped more than tumor-adjacent and tumor-blood pairs did.

From 500 ng of total RNA, TCR beta-specific cDNA was reverse-transcribed using a constant-region primer. Three-round nested multiplex PCR performed with slightly modified ARM-PCR produced the TCR beta libraries. The study ran its first two PCR rounds for roughly 11 cycles each, using TRBV1-TRBV30 forward primers and a C-beta reverse primer. TCRdb ran MiXCR on the multiplex PCR reads and lists one entry per CDR3 protein. The sample lists about 320,000 distinct CDR3 sequences; about 62% were seen once. CDR1 is SGHAT and CDR2 is FQNNGV in the germline V gene. V lost 2 bases and J lost 4, with 10 bases in between. The CDR3 consists of 14 residues. Turning to this clonotype: Antigen unknown.

Unsorted whole blood supplied the blood RNA, and germline DNA was isolated too. The chain is built from TRBV11-2 and TRBJ2-3; D ambiguous. The sequencing input was peripheral blood. The receptor was isolated from a man in his forties with primary liver carcinoma and hepatitis B virus infection. Here the CDR3 DNA reads TGTGCCAGCAGCTTAAATCTCTTGTCAGATACGCAGTATTTT. This sequence encodes CASSLNLLSDTQYF.